The 9 T cell receptor beta chains reported below all come from one sample, sequenced in a study of beta chain features in type 1 diabetes. Study outcomes and limitations: Shorter TCRB CDR3s, moderately but significantly so, were found in Type 1 diabetes patients in all four CD4+ subsets.

Every bit of the isolated RNA underwent reverse transcription, so sequencing read expressed TCRB transcripts. Sequenced by immunoSEQ multiplex PCR; TCRdb stores in-frame clones only, minus some. The sample lists 500,000 to 850,000 clones, about 14% occurring once. What these receptors recognize is not known. Sequenced input: naive CD4+ T cells from blood. The receptors here all came from a man between 18 and 29 years old with type 1 diabetes.

This clone was seen only a few times. This same CDR3 is encoded by further DNA sequences in the sample. CDR3 sequence reads: CSVDRGSTDTQYF. The CDR3 nucleotides are TGCAGCGTTGACAGGGGAAGTACAGATACGCAGTATTTT. The chain is built from TRBV29-1 and TRBJ2-3, with D perhaps TRBD1 (6 bases). Looked up from germline, CDR1 is SQVTM and CDR2 is ANQGSEA. Trimming removed 3 bases at V and 3 bases at J, with 10 bases between. The CDR3 extends over 13 amino acids.

In its sample, this clone was seen a few times. The CDR3 DNA reads as TGTGCCAGCAGCTTAGGCGTAGGGTTCACAGATACGCAGTATTTT. It specifies CASSLGVGFTDTQYF. The V call is TRBV7-2, the J call TRBJ2-3, with D uncertain. The V gene's germline CDR1 is SGHTA and CDR2 FQGNSA. Trimming took 1 base from V and 2 from J, leaving 10 bases between them. CDR3 length: 15 amino acids. Based on the CDR3 plus reference TRBV7-2 and TRBJ2-3, the full variable domain is GAGVSQSPSNKVTEKGKDVELRCDPISGHTALYWYRQSLGQGLEFLIYFQGNSAPDKSGLPSDRFSAERTGGSVSTLTIQRTQQEDSAVYLCASSLGVGFTDTQYFGPGTRLTVL.

The chain employs TRBV5-8 and TRBJ2-3, with unresolved D. CDR3 length: 13 amino acids. The V end was cut by 0 bases, the J end by 5 bases, with 7 bases between. Per the germline V gene, CDR1 is SGHTS and CDR2 is YDEGEE. The CDR3 spells CASSLGQRDTQYF. CDR3 bases: TGTGCCAGCAGCTTGGGCCAGAGAGATACGCAGTATTTT.

This clone occurred a few times. This sample also contains other DNA sequences that code for the same CDR3. The V gene is TRBV29-1, the J gene TRBJ2-7, with 8 bases aligning to TRBD2. CDR3 length: 11 amino acids. With V trimmed by 6 bases and J by 4 bases, 2 bases remained unmatched. Germline V lookup: CDR1 SQVTM, CDR2 ANQGSEA. Here the CDR3 reads CSVAGGYEQYF. CDR3 nucleotide sequence: TGCAGCGTCGCGGGGGGTTACGAGCAGTACTTC.

V usage is TRBV5-1 and J usage is TRBJ2-7; TRBD2 is a possible D gene (6 bases). Trimming left V 5 bases short and J 5 bases short, with 14 bases between. Per germline, CDR1 SGHRS and CDR2 YFSETQ. The CDR3 consists of 13 residues. The CDR3, as DNA: TGCGCCAGCAGGTATGGAGGGACGGACGAGCAGTACTTC. Its protein product is CASRYGGTDEQYF.

V usage is TRBV5-1 and J usage is TRBJ1-1; no reliable D call. Trimming cost V 2 bases and J 7 bases, with 21 bases left between them. The length of the CDR3 is 16 residues. Germline assignment: CDR1 SGHRS and CDR2 YFSETQ. DNA for the CDR3: TGCGCCAGCAGCTTAGGGCGGGGTCTAGTAGACGGTGAAGCTTTCTTT. Its protein is CASSLGRGLVDGEAFF.

The gene calls are TRBV25-1 and TRBJ2-1, with D tentatively TRBD2 (5 bases). The germline gives CDR1 MGHDK, CDR2 SYGVNS. CDR3 length: 15 residues. V lost 3 bases, J lost 4 bases, and 13 bases lay in between. CDR3 sequence: CASSDQRRPYNEQFF. For the CDR3, the DNA is TGTGCCAGCAGTGATCAAAGGAGGCCATACAATGAGCAGTTCTTC.

This clone has more than one count but fewer than ten. The chain is built from TRBV7-3 and TRBJ2-3; 7 bases line up with TRBD1. Germline V gives CDR1 SGHTA, CDR2 FQGTGA. With 2 bases clipped from V and 6 bases from J, the junction kept 5 bases outside the gene matches. CDR3 length: 14 amino acids. The CDR3 coding sequence is TGTGCCAGCAGCTTAGAACAGGGGTGGGATACGCAGTATTTT. It yields the protein CASSLEQGWDTQYF.

This clone has a count of ten or more. V and J are TRBV2 and TRBJ1-2; a possible D gene is TRBD1 (5 bases). Per the germline V gene, CDR1 is SNHLY and CDR2 is FYNNEI. The CDR3 runs 14 residues. Trimming took 6 bases from V and 6 from J, leaving 17 bases between them. This chain's CDR3 is CASSPLGTDDGYTF. For the CDR3, the DNA is TGTGCCAGCAGCCCCCTCGGGACCGATGATGGCTACACCTTC.